The clone carrying this TCR beta chain was counted many times. Its antigen is unknown. The data belong to a study of tumor-infiltrating lymphocytes in primary liver carcinoma. Findings and caveats of the study: Bulk, unsorted sampling meant CD4+ and CD8+ repertoires went uncompared. In tumor-adjacent and tumor-blood pairs, overlap was lower than in tumor region pairs.

Constant-region priming of about 520 ng total RNA yielded TCR beta cDNA. Employing slightly modified ARM-PCR, three nested multiplex PCR rounds were run, and these gave rise to the TCR beta libraries. PCR rounds one and two used TRBV1-TRBV30 forward primers with a C-beta reverse primer for 10 cycles each. TCRdb independently ran MiXCR on the multiplex PCR reads; one entry per CDR3 protein. The sample records a few hundred thousand distinct CDR3 sequences, approximately 54% being singletons. Germline trimming cut 5 bases from V and 5 bases from J; bases unmatched to any gene: 10. CDR3 length: 15 amino acids. Germline loops: CDR1 MNHNY, CDR2 SVGAGI (reference sequence). Extraction also yielded germline DNA, while blood RNA was obtained from unsorted whole blood.

The sequence derives from a woman in her thirties with primary liver carcinoma and hepatitis B virus infection. The specimen sequenced was peripheral blood. The chain links TRBV6-6 to TRBJ2-5; 8 bases align to TRBD1. The CDR3, as DNA: TGTGCCAGCAGTAGCGACAGGGGCTGGGACGAGACCCAGTACTTC. Amino acid sequence: CASSSDRGWDETQYF.